Following are 6 T cell receptor beta chains from one sample sequenced in a study of OX40 agonist ivuxolimab in advanced cancers. Sequencing used immunoSEQ multiplex PCR; TCRdb keeps in-frame clones, though not all of them. This repertoire shows about 47,000 clones, approximately 84% found once; its top ten account for 35%. The sample in question was CD4+ or CD8+ T cells sorted from blood, obtained in a trial of the OX40 agonist ivuxolimab. The receptor set was obtained from an adult with an advanced solid tumor such as melanoma, head and neck, liver or kidney cancer.

This clone was seen once. The rearrangement uses TRBV5-1 and TRBJ2-5; no clear D. V lost 5 bases to trimming and J lost 5 bases, with 13 bases between them. CDR1 is SGHRS and CDR2 is YFSETQ in the germline V gene. The CDR3 contains 13 residues. The CDR3 sequence is CASSYGLGETQYF. DNA of the CDR3: TGCGCCAGCAGTTATGGCCTCGGGGAGACCCAGTACTTC.

The chain links TRBV5-6 to TRBJ1-3, with D perhaps TRBD1 (6 bases). The CDR3 totals 16 residues. Looked up from germline, CDR1 is SGHDT and CDR2 is YYEEEE. V lost 4 bases and J lost 0, with 14 bases in between. CDR3 amino acids: CASSLRGRRSGNTIYF. The CDR3, as DNA: TGTGCCAGCAGCCTCAGGGGACGGCGCTCTGGAAACACCATATATTTT.

The rearrangement uses TRBV4-2 and TRBJ2-5; D may be TRBD1 (7 bases). The CDR3 loop spans 16 amino acids. Looked up from germline, CDR1 is LGHNA and CDR2 is YNFKEQ. The V end lost 4 bases, the J end lost 11 bases, and 26 bases lay between the germline ends. CDR3: CASSPLEGAGRGEQYF. CDR3 sequence (DNA): TGTGCCAGCAGCCCTCTCGAGGGGGCGGGGCGGGGAGAGCAGTACTTC.

This chain joins TRBV18 and TRBJ1-3; D gene ambiguous. CDR3 size: 12 residues. The V end lost 2 bases, the J end lost 6 bases, and 5 bases lay between the germline ends. Germline V CDR1 and CDR2: KGHSH, LQKENI. This chain's CDR3 is CASSPGENTIYF. The CDR3, as DNA: TGTGCCAGCTCACCAGGCGAAAACACCATATATTTT.

CDR3 region: CASSVLAGGNTQYF. In DNA, the CDR3 is TGTGCCAGCAGTGTACTAGCGGGGGGTAATACGCAGTATTTT. The chain carries TRBV2 and TRBJ2-3; TRBD2 matches at 12 bases. The germline CDR1 and CDR2 sequences are SNHLY and FYNNEI. V dropped 4 bases and J dropped 7; count of bases not matched to a gene: 3. CDR3 length equals 14 residues.

V and J are TRBV11-2 and TRBJ2-5, with 7 bases aligning to TRBD2. Trimming at V came to 5 bases and at J to 5 bases, leaving 11 bases not matched to a gene. CDR1 is SGHAT, CDR2 FQNNGV, per germline. The CDR3 is 15 amino acids. CDR3 loop: CASSPLAGVMETQYF. CDR3 nucleotide sequence: TGTGCCAGCAGCCCCCTGGCGGGAGTCATGGAGACCCAGTACTTC.